This T cell receptor (beta chain) was obtained from a study of blood T cell repertoires in COVID-19. Study as a whole: The United States, Italy and Spain were the sources of the acute and convalescent COVID-19 samples. Nucleic acid was either cDNA or gDNA, and it came from T cells, B-cell-depleted T cells, or PBMCs.

Per the original methods: From reference gene primer amplification, estimates of nucleated cell counts were derived. Profiling relied on immunoSEQ multiplex PCR, and the TCRdb table lists in-frame clones only, not all of them. That table is the source of V, J and clone size, and D and trimming were worked out from the DNA. This sample has approximately 190,000 clones; around four fifths occur once, and the top ten carry 5% to 6.5%. V was clipped by 4 bases and J by 9 bases, with 20 bases between them. The V gene's germline CDR1 is SGHDT and CDR2 YYEEEE. The CDR3 sequence is 15 residues long. The source material was peripheral blood. The sequence was collected from a woman aged 70-85 years with active or convalescent COVID-19. The V gene is TRBV5-6, the J gene TRBJ2-1, with D possibly being TRBD2 (5 bases). In DNA, the CDR3 is TGTGCCAGCAGCCCGTTAATTTGGGGAAGCGGTGAGCAGTTCTTC. Translated, it gives CASSPLIWGSGEQFF.